The source of this TCR beta chain is a study of blood T cell repertoires in COVID-19. Study context: Both acute and convalescent COVID-19 samples were obtained from the United States, Italy and Spain. The cDNA or gDNA used as material had been derived from T cells, B-cell-depleted T cells, or PBMCs.

In the original processing: The assay estimated nucleated cells by amplifying reference gene primers. This table comes from immunoSEQ multiplex PCR, and its TCRdb copy is limited to in-frame clones, with some not included. V and J calls and clone size follow that table, whereas D and trimming were derived from the DNA. The sample includes around 62,000 clones, more than 70% of them seen just once. Sample: peripheral blood. The origin of this receptor is a man aged 50 or older with active COVID-19.

CDR3 DNA: TGTGCCTGGAGTGAAGGGACAGGGATAGAAGAGACCCAGTACTTC. Encoded protein: CAWSEGTGIEETQYF. The chain has TRBV30 and TRBJ2-5; 9 bases are shared with TRBD1. The CDR3 is 15 amino acids. The junction had 6 bases not matched to a gene; V was cut back by 1 base and J by 3 bases. Germline V gene sequence: CDR1 GTSNPN, CDR2 SVGIG (reference sequence).